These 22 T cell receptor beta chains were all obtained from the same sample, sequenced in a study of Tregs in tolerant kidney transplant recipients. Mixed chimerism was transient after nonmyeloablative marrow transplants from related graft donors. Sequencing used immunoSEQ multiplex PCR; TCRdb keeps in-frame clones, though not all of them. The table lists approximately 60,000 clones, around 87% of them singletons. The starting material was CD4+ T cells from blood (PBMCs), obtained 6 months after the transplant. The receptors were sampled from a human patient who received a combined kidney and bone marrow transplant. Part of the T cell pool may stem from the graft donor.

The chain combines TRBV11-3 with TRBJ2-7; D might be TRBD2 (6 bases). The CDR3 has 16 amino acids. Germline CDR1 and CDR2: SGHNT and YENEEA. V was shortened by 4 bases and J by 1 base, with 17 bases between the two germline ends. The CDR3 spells CASSSGTPNFSYEQYF. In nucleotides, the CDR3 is TGTGCCAGCAGCTCCGGGACTCCTAATTTTTCCTACGAGCAGTACTTC.

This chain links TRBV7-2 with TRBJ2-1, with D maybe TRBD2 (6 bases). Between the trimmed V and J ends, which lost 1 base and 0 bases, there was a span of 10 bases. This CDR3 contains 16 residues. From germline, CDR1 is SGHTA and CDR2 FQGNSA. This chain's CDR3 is CASSLGLASSYNEQFF. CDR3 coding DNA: TGTGCCAGCAGCTTAGGGCTAGCGTCCTCCTACAATGAGCAGTTCTTC.

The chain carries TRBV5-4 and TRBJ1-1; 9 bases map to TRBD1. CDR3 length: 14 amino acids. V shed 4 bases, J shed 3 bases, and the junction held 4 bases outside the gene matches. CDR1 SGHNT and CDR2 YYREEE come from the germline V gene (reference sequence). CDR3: CASSGDRVYTEAFF. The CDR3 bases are TGTGCCAGCAGCGGGGACAGGGTCTACACTGAAGCTTTCTTT.

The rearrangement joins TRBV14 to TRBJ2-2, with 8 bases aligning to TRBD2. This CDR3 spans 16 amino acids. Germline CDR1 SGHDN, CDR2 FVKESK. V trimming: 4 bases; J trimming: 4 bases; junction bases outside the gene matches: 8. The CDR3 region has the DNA TGTGCCAGCAGCCCCCGACTAGCGTCGGTCACCGGGGAGCTGTTTTTT. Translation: CASSPRLASVTGELFF.

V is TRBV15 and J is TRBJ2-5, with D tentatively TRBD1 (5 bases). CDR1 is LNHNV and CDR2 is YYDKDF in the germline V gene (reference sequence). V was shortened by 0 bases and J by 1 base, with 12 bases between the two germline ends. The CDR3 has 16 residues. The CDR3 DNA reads TGTGCCACCAGCAGAGATCAACCCAGGGTCCAAGAGACCCAGTACTTC. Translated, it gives CATSRDQPRVQETQYF.

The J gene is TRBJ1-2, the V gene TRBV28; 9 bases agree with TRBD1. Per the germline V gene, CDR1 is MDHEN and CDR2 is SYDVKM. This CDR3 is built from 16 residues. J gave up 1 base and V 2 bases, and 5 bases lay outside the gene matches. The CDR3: CASSLPGQGGNYGYTF. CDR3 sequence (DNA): TGTGCCAGCAGTTTACCGGGACAGGGAGGTAACTATGGCTACACCTTC.

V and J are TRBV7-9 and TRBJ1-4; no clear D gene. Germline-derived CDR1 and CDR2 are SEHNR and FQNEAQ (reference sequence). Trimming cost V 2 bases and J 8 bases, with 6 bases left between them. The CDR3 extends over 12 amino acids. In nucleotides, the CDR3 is TGTGCCAGCAGCTTAATGGAGGAAAAACTGTTTTTT. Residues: CASSLMEEKLFF. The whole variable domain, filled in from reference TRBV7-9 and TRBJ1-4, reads DTGVSQNPRHKITKRGQNVTFRCDPISEHNRLYWYRQTLGQGPEFLTYFQNEAQLEKSRLLSDRFSAERPKGSFSTLEIQRTEQGDSAMYLCASSLMEEKLFFGSGTQLSVL.

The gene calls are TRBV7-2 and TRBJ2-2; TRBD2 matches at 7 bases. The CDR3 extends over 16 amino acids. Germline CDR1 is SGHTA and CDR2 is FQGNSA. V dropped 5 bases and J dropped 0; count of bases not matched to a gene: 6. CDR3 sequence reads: CASSLRGGSNTGELFF. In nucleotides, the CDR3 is TGTGCCAGCAGCCTCCGCGGGGGTTCGAACACCGGGGAGCTGTTTTTT.

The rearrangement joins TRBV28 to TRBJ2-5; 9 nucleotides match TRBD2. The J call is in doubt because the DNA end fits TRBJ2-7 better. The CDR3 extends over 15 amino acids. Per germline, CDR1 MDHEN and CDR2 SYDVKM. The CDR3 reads CASPPPSGASYEQYF. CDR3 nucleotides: TGTGCCTCACCCCCCCCTAGCGGGGCCTCCTACGAGCAGTACTTC.

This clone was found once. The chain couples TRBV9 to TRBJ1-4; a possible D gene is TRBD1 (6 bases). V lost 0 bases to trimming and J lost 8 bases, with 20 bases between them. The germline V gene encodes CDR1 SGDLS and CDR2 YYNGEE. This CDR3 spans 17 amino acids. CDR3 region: CASSVGWAGQPLEKLFF. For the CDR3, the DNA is TGTGCCAGCAGCGTAGGATGGGCCGGACAGCCTTTGGAAAAACTGTTTTTT.

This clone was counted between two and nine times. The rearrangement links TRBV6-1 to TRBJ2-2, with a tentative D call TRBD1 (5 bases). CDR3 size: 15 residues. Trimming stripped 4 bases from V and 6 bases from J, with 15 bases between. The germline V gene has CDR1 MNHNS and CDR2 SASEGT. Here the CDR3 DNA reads TGTGCCAGCAGTGTAGTGGGGCCCAACGCCGGGGAGCTGTTTTTT. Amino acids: CASSVVGPNAGELFF.

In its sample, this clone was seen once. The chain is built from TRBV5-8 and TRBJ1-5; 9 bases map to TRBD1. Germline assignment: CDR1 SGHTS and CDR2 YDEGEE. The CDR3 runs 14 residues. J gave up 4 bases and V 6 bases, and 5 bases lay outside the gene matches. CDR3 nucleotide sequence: TGTGCCAGCACTGGGACAGGGAAGAATCAGCCCCAGCATTTT. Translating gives CASTGTGKNQPQHF.

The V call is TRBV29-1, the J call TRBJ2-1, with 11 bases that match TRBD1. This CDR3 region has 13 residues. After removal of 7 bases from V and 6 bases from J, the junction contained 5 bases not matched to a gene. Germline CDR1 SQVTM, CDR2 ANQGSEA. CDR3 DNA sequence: TGCAGCGCTGGACAGGGGGCATTCAATGAGCAGTTCTTC. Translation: CSAGQGAFNEQFF.

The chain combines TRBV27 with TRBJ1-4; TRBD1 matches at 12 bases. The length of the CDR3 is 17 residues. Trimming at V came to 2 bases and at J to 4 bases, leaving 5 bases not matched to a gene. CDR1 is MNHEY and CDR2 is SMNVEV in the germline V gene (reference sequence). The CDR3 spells CASSLRGTGGSNEKLFF. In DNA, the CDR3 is TGTGCCAGCAGTTTAAGGGGGACAGGGGGCAGTAATGAAAAACTGTTTTTT.

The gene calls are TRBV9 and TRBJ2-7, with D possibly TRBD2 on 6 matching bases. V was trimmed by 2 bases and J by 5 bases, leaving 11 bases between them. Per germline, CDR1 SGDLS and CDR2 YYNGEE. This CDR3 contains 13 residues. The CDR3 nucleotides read TGTGCCAGCAGCGTGGCCGGGGGAGACGAGCAGTACTTC. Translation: CASSVAGGDEQYF.

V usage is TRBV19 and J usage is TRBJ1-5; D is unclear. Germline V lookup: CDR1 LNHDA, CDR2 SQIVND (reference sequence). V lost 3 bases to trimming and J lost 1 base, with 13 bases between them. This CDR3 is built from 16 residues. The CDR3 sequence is CASSMEAGGSNQPQHF. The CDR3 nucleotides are TGTGCCAGTAGTATGGAGGCCGGCGGGAGCAATCAGCCCCAGCATTTT.

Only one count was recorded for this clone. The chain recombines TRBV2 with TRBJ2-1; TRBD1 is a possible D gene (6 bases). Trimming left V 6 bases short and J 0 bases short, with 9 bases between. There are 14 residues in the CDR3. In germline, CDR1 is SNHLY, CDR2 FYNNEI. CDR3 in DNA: TGTGCCAGCAGAACAGGGAGCTCCTACAATGAGCAGTTCTTC. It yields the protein CASRTGSSYNEQFF.

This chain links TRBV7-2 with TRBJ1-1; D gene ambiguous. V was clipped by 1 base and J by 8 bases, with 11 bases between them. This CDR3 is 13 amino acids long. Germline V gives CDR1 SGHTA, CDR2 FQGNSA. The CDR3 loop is CASSLVPQVEAFF. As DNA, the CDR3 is TGTGCCAGCAGCTTAGTACCCCAGGTAGAAGCTTTCTTT.

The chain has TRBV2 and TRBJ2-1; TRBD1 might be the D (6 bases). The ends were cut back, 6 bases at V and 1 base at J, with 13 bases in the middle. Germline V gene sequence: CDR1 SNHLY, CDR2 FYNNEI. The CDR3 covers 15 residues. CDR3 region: CASRLGRGSYNEQFF. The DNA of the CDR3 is TGTGCCAGCAGGCTGGGCAGGGGATCCTACAATGAGCAGTTCTTC. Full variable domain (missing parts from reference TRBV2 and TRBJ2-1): EPEVTQTPSHQVTQMGQEVILRCVPISNHLYFYWYRQILGQKVEFLVSFYNNEISEKSEIFDDQFSVERPDGSNFTLKIRSTKLEDSAMYFCASRLGRGSYNEQFFGPGTRLTVL.

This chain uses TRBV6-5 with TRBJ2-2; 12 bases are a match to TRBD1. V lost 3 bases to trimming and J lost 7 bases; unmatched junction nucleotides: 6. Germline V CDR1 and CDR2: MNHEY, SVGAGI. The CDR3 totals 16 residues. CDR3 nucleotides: TGTGCCAGCAGTTATCCCGGGACAGGGGGCATCGGGGAGCTGTTTTTT. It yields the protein CASSYPGTGGIGELFF.

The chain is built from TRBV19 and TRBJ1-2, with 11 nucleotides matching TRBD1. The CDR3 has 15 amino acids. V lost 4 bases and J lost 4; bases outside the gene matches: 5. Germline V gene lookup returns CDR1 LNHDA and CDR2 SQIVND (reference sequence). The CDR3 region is CASSTGQGATYGYTF. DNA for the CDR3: TGTGCCAGTAGTACCGGACAGGGGGCTACCTATGGCTACACCTTC. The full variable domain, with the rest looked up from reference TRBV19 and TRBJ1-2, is DGGITQSPKYLFRKEGQNVTLSCEQNLNHDAMYWYRQDPGQGLRLIYYSQIVNDFQKGDIAEGYSVSREKKESFPLTVTSAQKNPTAFYLCASSTGQGATYGYTFGSGTRLTVV.

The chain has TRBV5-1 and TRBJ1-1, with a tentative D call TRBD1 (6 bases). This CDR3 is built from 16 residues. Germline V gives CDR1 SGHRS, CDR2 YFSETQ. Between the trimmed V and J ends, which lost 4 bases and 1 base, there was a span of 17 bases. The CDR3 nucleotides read TGCGCCAGCAGCCCGAGTGGTCAACAGGGGAACACTGAAGCTTTCTTT. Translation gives CASSPSGQQGNTEAFF.